This passage covers 29 T cell receptor beta chains from one sample sequenced in a study of cytomegalovirus exposure and HLA in healthy donors. PCR employed 60 Vbeta and 13 Jbeta primers. Profiled with immunoSEQ multiplex PCR; TCRdb holds only in-frame clones, not every one. In the table there are over 150,000 clones, 79% of which are singletons. Sequences were obtained from PBMCs. The source of these receptors is a man aged 25 to 40 in good health and CMV-seropositive.

V gene TRBV5-8 combines with J gene TRBJ2-1; D is perhaps TRBD2 (6 bases). Trimming removed 2 bases from V and 14 bases from J, with 11 bases in between. The CDR3 length is 11 residues. Looked up from germline, CDR1 is SGHTS and CDR2 is YDEGEE. The CDR3 region has the DNA TGTGCCAGCAGCTTTGGGGGGAGGAAGTTCTTC. The encoded protein is CASSFGGRKFF.

V gene TRBV5-1 combines with J gene TRBJ2-1, with TRBD2 matching over 7 bases. This CDR3 has 15 amino acids. In germline, CDR1 is SGHRS, CDR2 YFSETQ. The V segment lost 0 bases and the J segment 5 bases; nucleotides outside the gene matches: 5. The CDR3 DNA sequence: TGCGCCAGCAGCTTGGGGCCCAGCGGGGACAATGAGCAGTTCTTC. It translates to CASSLGPSGDNEQFF.

This clone has just one count. The chain recombines TRBV1 with TRBJ1-2. TRBV1 is assigned pseudogene status. The CDR3 spans 15 residues. DNA of the CDR3: TGCACCAGCAATCCATCGAGACTACAAACTAATGGCTACACCTTC. It is translated as CTSNPSRLQTNGYTF.

This clone was detected once. This CDR3 is also generated by other DNA sequences in the sample. V gene TRBV14 combines with J gene TRBJ2-5, with no clear D. CDR1 is SGHDN and CDR2 is FVKESK in the germline V gene. The CDR3 covers 13 residues. V was shortened by 1 base and J by 4 bases, with 7 bases between the two germline ends. The CDR3, as DNA: TGTGCCAGCAGCCAAGGGGCGAGAGAGACCCAGTACTTC. Translation gives CASSQGARETQYF.

The V gene is TRBV10-3, the J gene TRBJ2-7; a weak D match, TRBD2 (6 bases). There are 16 residues in the CDR3. From germline, CDR1 is ENHRY and CDR2 SYGVKD. V shed 2 bases and J shed 0 bases, with 14 bases lying between them. The CDR3 coding sequence is TGTGCCATCAGTGAGCCGCGGGACTGGAGCTCCTACGAGCAGTACTTC. Its protein is CAISEPRDWSSYEQYF.

The rearrangement uses TRBV9 and TRBJ2-3; 11 nucleotides line up with TRBD2. Germline CDR1 is SGDLS and CDR2 is YYNGEE. The CDR3 runs 14 residues. The trim removed 4 bases at V and 9 bases at J, leaving 7 bases unmatched. The CDR3 spells CASSPGTSGETQYF. The CDR3 region has the DNA TGTGCCAGCAGCCCTGGGACTAGCGGAGAGACGCAGTATTTT.

The chain employs TRBV9 and TRBJ1-3, with TRBD1 as a possible D gene (6 bases). V lost 4 bases, J lost 0 bases, and 20 bases lay in between. The V gene's germline CDR1 is SGDLS and CDR2 YYNGEE. This CDR3 comprises 18 residues. The CDR3 DNA is TGTGCCAGCAGCACCTTAGGACAGCTCGCTGGCTCTGGAAACACCATATATTTT. Protein sequence: CASSTLGQLAGSGNTIYF.

This clone showed up just a few times. This sequence joins TRBV7-2 and TRBJ2-7, with 11 bases that match TRBD2. Losses at the gene ends were 5 bases for V and 4 bases for J; bases not matched to a gene: 10. Germline assignment: CDR1 SGHTA and CDR2 FQGNSA. The CDR3 runs 16 residues. The CDR3 sequence: CASSDHSGGAAYEQYF. The CDR3 DNA reads TGTGCCAGCAGCGATCATAGCGGGGGGGCCGCATACGAGCAGTACTTC.

This clone showed up just once. This chain joins TRBV25-1 and TRBJ1-2, with D maybe TRBD1 (5 bases). V was shortened by 2 bases and J by 4 bases, with 11 bases between the two germline ends. The germline CDR1 and CDR2 sequences are MGHDK and SYGVNS. This CDR3 has 14 residues. The CDR3 DNA is TGTGCCAGCAGTGAAGGGGCGGGGATCTATGGCTACACCTTC. It is translated as CASSEGAGIYGYTF.

This clone was seen only once. The V and J genes are TRBV5-1 and TRBJ1-1; tentative D call: TRBD1 (5 bases). This CDR3 is 13 amino acids long. Trimming pared 2 bases from V and 4 bases from J, leaving 9 bases between. Germline values: CDR1 SGHRS, CDR2 YFSETQ. The CDR3 reads CASSLAGLTEAFF. The CDR3 nucleotides read TGCGCCAGCAGCTTAGCAGGGCTCACTGAAGCTTTCTTT. Full variable domain (rest looked up from reference TRBV5-1 and TRBJ1-1): KAGVTQTPRYLIKTRGQQVTLSCSPISGHRSVSWYQQTPGQGLQFLFEYFSETQRNKGNFPGRFSGRQFSNSRSEMNVSTLELGDSALYLCASSLAGLTEAFFGQGTRLTVV.

This clone has more than one count but fewer than ten. The rearrangement links TRBV6-4 to TRBJ2-5; a weak D match, TRBD1 (6 bases). Germline assignment: CDR1 MRHNA and CDR2 SNTAGT. The CDR3 runs to 15 residues. V was cut by 6 bases and J by 4 bases, with 18 bases left in between. The CDR3 region is CASSADTGTGETQYF. CDR3 DNA sequence: TGTGCCAGCAGCGCAGATACAGGGACGGGAGAGACCCAGTACTTC.

The chain is built from TRBV5-1 and TRBJ2-7, with D maybe TRBD2 (7 bases). V lost 0 bases to trimming and J lost 3 bases, with 13 bases between them. The germline V gene has CDR1 SGHRS and CDR2 YFSETQ. The CDR3 has 15 amino acids. The CDR3 is CASSLGGGRNYEQYF. CDR3 coding DNA: TGCGCCAGCAGCTTGGGGGGGGGCAGGAACTACGAGCAGTACTTC.

The chain joins TRBV7-3 to TRBJ2-1, with a tentative D call TRBD1 (6 bases). The CDR3 loop spans 16 amino acids. Germline V gene data show CDR1 as SGHTA and CDR2 as FQGTGA. V was cut by 5 bases and J by 0 bases, with 14 bases left in between. Written as DNA, the CDR3 is TGTGCCAGCAGCCCAGGGGACGTGAGCTCCTACAATGAGCAGTTCTTC. Amino acid sequence: CASSPGDVSSYNEQFF.

This clone has a handful of counts. This chain connects TRBV29-1 to TRBJ2-1; TRBD2 matches 8 bases. Germline values: CDR1 SQVTM, CDR2 ANQGSEA. The CDR3 runs 15 residues. J lost 7 bases, V lost 5 bases, and 13 bases had no gene match. The CDR3 nucleotides read TGCAGCGTTAACCCTCTTAGCGGGATAGTAAATGAGCAGTTCTTC. As protein: CSVNPLSGIVNEQFF.

This clone has a single count. The J gene is TRBJ2-7, the V gene TRBV10-2; TRBD1 agrees at 8 bases. CDR3 length: 11 amino acids. Trimming at V came to 6 bases and at J to 7 bases, leaving 2 bases not matched to a gene. The germline CDR1 and CDR2 sequences are WSHSY and SAAADI. CDR3 region: CASRTGEEQYF. DNA of the CDR3: TGCGCCAGCAGGACAGGGGAAGAGCAGTACTTC.

This chain uses TRBV9 with TRBJ1-2; tentatively, D is TRBD1 (5 bases). The germline gives CDR1 SGDLS, CDR2 YYNGEE. This CDR3 spans 16 amino acids. Trimming took off 4 bases at V and 1 base at J, with 17 bases between the two ends. DNA for the CDR3: TGTGCCAGCAGCCTAGAAGAGTGGGGCAGTAACTATGGCTACACCTTC. It is translated as CASSLEEWGSNYGYTF.

The rearrangement joins TRBV4-1 to TRBJ1-5, with TRBD1 as a possible D gene (6 bases). This CDR3 has 16 amino acids. The germline CDR1 and CDR2 sequences are MGHRA and YSYEKL. V was clipped by 1 base and J by 0 bases, with 10 bases between them. The CDR3 reads CASSQVPGASNQPQHF. The CDR3, as DNA: TGCGCCAGCAGCCAAGTACCAGGGGCTAGCAATCAGCCCCAGCATTTT.

The chain employs TRBV27 and TRBJ1-2, with a weak D call TRBD1 (5 bases). CDR1 is MNHEY and CDR2 is SMNVEV in the germline V gene (reference sequence). Trimming pared 0 bases from V and 4 bases from J, leaving 15 bases between. CDR3 length: 16 amino acids. The CDR3 sequence: CASSLSPTRVAYGYTF. CDR3 bases: TGTGCCAGCAGTTTATCTCCCACCAGGGTGGCCTATGGCTACACCTTC.

The chain links TRBV19 to TRBJ1-2, with 7 bases lining up with TRBD1. Germline V gene lookup returns CDR1 LNHDA and CDR2 SQIVND (reference sequence). The CDR3 loop spans 15 amino acids. The junction had 14 bases not matched to a gene; V was cut back by 7 bases and J by 6 bases. The CDR3 protein is CASTSKLGRGDGYTF. CDR3 bases: TGTGCCAGTACCTCGAAGCTAGGCAGGGGGGATGGCTACACCTTC.

The chain recombines TRBV28 with TRBJ2-3; 15 bases align to TRBD2. The trim removed 2 bases at V and 0 bases at J, leaving 6 bases unmatched. Germline V gives CDR1 MDHEN, CDR2 SYDVKM. CDR3 length: 19 residues. The CDR3 spells CASSLGTSGRYTSTDTQYF. The CDR3 region has the DNA TGTGCCAGCAGTTTAGGGACTAGCGGGAGGTATACGAGCACAGATACGCAGTATTTT.

This chain connects TRBV19 to TRBJ1-1; TRBD1 agrees at 8 bases. Germline assignment: CDR1 LNHDA and CDR2 SQIVND (reference sequence). The trim removed 5 bases at V and 7 bases at J, leaving 6 bases unmatched. This CDR3 comprises 13 residues. CDR3 nucleotides: TGTGCCAGTAGTGTTACAGGGGGTGGTGAAGCTTTCTTT. This sequence encodes CASSVTGGGEAFF.

This chain uses TRBV29-1 with TRBJ2-7; possible D gene TRBD1, 6 bases. The CDR3 runs to 13 residues. Trimming left V 8 bases short and J 5 bases short, with 19 bases between. Per the germline V gene, CDR1 is SQVTM and CDR2 is ANQGSEA. CDR3 amino acids: CSTSAGVGDEQYF. The CDR3 DNA follows: TGCAGCACTTCTGCAGGGGTCGGCGACGAGCAGTACTTC.

The V call is TRBV28, the J call TRBJ1-2; 8 bases are a match to TRBD1. The CDR3 spans 14 residues. Germline V gives CDR1 MDHEN, CDR2 SYDVKM. The J segment lost 4 bases and the V segment lost 1 base, leaving 2 bases of the junction unmatched. CDR3 amino acids: CASSLSQGGYGYTF. CDR3 nucleotides: TGTGCCAGCAGTTTATCACAGGGGGGCTATGGCTACACCTTC.

This clone showed up just a few times. The chain joins TRBV11-2 to TRBJ2-1, with 10 bases lining up with TRBD2. The germline gives CDR1 SGHAT, CDR2 FQNNGV. The J segment lost 4 bases and the V segment lost 5 bases, leaving 5 bases of the junction unmatched. This CDR3 spans 15 amino acids. CDR3 sequence reads: CASSTLAGMYNEQFF. The CDR3 DNA reads as TGTGCCAGCAGCACACTAGCGGGGATGTACAATGAGCAGTTCTTC.

The V call is TRBV27, the J call TRBJ2-2, with D unclear. The CDR3 has 17 residues. The V and J ends lost 6 bases and 0 bases respectively, with 17 bases between them. CDR1 and CDR2 (germline): MNHEY, SMNVEV (reference sequence). CDR3 sequence (DNA): TGTGCCAGCAGATTGGGCCCGCTCACGGCGAACACCGGGGAGCTGTTTTTT. Protein: CASRLGPLTANTGELFF.

The chain couples TRBV10-3 to TRBJ2-3; D is ambiguous. The V gene lost 6 bases and the J gene lost 0 bases, with 4 bases spanning the gap. Germline V lookup: CDR1 ENHRY, CDR2 SYGVKD. This CDR3 comprises 12 residues. DNA of the CDR3: TGTGCCATCAGGGCTAGCACAGATACGCAGTATTTT. Its protein is CAIRASTDTQYF.

The sample holds one count of this clone. The V gene is TRBV27, the J gene TRBJ2-3, with 8 bases identical to TRBD2. Germline values: CDR1 MNHEY, CDR2 SMNVEV (reference sequence). The CDR3 is 13 residues long. The trim removed 8 bases at V and 3 bases at J, leaving 4 bases unmatched. The CDR3 DNA reads TGTGCCAGCCAGCGGGAGCTGACAGATACGCAGTATTTT. This encodes CASQRELTDTQYF.

V gene TRBV9 combines with J gene TRBJ2-7; TRBD1 agrees at 7 bases. Germline-derived CDR1 and CDR2 are SGDLS and YYNGEE. V was clipped by 3 bases and J by 3 bases; unmatched bases: 9. The CDR3 is 15 residues long. The DNA of the CDR3 is TGTGCCAGCAGCGCCTTTGGGACAGCAAACTACGAGCAGTACTTC. This sequence encodes CASSAFGTANYEQYF.

The chain combines TRBV5-1 with TRBJ1-5; possible D gene TRBD1, 6 bases. Germline V lookup: CDR1 SGHRS, CDR2 YFSETQ. V lost 4 bases to trimming and J lost 4 bases, with 9 bases between them. CDR3 length equals 13 residues. Written as DNA, the CDR3 is TGCGCCAGCAGCAGGGACACTAATCAGCCCCAGCATTTT. Translation: CASSRDTNQPQHF. The whole variable domain, filled in from reference TRBV5-1 and TRBJ1-5, reads KAGVTQTPRYLIKTRGQQVTLSCSPISGHRSVSWYQQTPGQGLQFLFEYFSETQRNKGNFPGRFSGRQFSNSRSEMNVSTLELGDSALYLCASSRDTNQPQHFGDGTRLSIL.